The TCR beta chain under discussion was sequenced for a study of identical twins. Study results and caveats: Within cord blood, abundant beta clonotypes carried fewer insertions, but memory repertoires showed no such trend.

This clonotype has a handful of counts. The target antigen is unknown. TCRdb reprocessed the 5' RACE reads via MiXCR and lists one record per CDR3 protein. The table has over 600,000 distinct CDR3 sequences, 21% seen once. The CDR3 is 16 amino acids. The V gene's germline CDR1 is DFQATT and CDR2 SNEGSKA (reference sequence). V was clipped by 3 bases and J by 2 bases, with 17 bases between them. The sample was also reused in another study, on T cells expressing NK-cell markers. According to that study: HCMV specificity of expanded NKG2C+ T cell clones remained unclear.

The TCR comes from a woman aged 18 to 35 in good health. The source material was PBMCs. The J gene is TRBJ2-1, the V gene TRBV20-1; the D gene is possibly TRBD2 (5 bases). This CDR3 reads CSASFPAGIPYNEQFF. The CDR3 DNA is TGCAGTGCTAGTTTTCCAGCCGGGATCCCCTACAATGAGCAGTTCTTC.